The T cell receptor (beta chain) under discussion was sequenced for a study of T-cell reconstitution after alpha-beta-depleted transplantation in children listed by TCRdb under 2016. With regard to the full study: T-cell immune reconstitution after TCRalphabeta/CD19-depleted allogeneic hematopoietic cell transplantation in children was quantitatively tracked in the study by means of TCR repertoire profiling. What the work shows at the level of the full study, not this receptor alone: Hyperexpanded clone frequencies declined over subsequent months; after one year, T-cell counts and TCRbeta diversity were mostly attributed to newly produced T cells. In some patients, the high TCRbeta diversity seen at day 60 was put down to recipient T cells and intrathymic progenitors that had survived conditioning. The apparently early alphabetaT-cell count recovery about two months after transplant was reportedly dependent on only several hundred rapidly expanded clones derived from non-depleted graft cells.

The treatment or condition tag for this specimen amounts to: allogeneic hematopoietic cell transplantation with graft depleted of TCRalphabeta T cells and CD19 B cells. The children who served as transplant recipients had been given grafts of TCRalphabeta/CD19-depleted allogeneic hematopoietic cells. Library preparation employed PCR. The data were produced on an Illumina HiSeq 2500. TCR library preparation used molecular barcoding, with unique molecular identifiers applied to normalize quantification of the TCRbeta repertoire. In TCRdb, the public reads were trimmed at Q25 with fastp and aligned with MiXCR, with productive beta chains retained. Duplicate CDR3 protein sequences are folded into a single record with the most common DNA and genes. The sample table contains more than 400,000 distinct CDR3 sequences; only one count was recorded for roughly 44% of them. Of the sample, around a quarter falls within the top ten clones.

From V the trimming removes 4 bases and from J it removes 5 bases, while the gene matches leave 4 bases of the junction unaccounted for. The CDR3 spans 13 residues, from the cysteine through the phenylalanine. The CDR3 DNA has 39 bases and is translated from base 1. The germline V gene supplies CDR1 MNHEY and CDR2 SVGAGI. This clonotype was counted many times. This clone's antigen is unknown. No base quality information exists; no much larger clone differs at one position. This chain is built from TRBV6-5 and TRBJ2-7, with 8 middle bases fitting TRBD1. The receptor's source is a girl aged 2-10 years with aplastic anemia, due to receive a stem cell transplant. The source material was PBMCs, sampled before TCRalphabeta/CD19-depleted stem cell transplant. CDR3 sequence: CASSWDRNHEQYF. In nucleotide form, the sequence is TGTGCCAGCAGTTGGGACAGGAACCACGAGCAGTACTTC.